Presented here are 19 T cell receptor beta chains from one specimen sequenced in a study of T-cell reconstitution after alpha-beta-depleted transplantation in children. Unique molecular identifiers were built into the TCRbeta library. Each CDR3 protein is one row after TCRdb ran MiXCR on the PCR reads. This table has about 400,000 distinct CDR3 sequences, about 20% appearing once. Sequenced here: PBMCs from the stem cell graft donor, sampled from the stem cell graft. These receptors were collected from a human donor who donated a stem cell graft to a child with acute myeloid leukemia.

This clonotype occurred a few times. This sequence joins TRBV27 and TRBJ1-4; possibly TRBD1 for D (5 bases). Trimming removed 5 bases from V and 0 bases from J, with 10 bases in between. Germline CDR1 and CDR2: MNHEY and SMNVEV (reference sequence). This CDR3 contains 15 residues. The CDR3, as DNA: TGTGCCAGCAGTATGGGGACCACAACTAATGAAAAACTGTTTTTT. It specifies CASSMGTTTNEKLFF.

The gene calls are TRBV4-1 and TRBJ2-1; 8 bases fit TRBD1. The CDR3 contains 18 residues. CDR1 MGHRA and CDR2 YSYEKL come from the germline V gene. The ends lost 3 bases at V and 2 bases at J; junction bases unmatched: 12. The CDR3 loop reads CASSQQTYRGNTYNEQFF. The CDR3, as DNA: TGCGCCAGCAGCCAGCAGACCTACAGGGGGAACACCTACAATGAGCAGTTCTTC.

The gene calls are TRBV6-1 and TRBJ2-2, with D maybe TRBD2 (5 bases). With 8 bases removed from V and 6 bases from J, the gap between germline ends came to 16 bases. This CDR3 comprises 14 residues. The germline V gene has CDR1 MNHNS and CDR2 SASEGT. The CDR3 sequence is CASLPGSSAGELFF. CDR3 bases: TGTGCCAGCCTACCGGGGTCCTCAGCCGGGGAGCTGTTTTTT.

The chain joins TRBV24-1 to TRBJ2-1, with TRBD1 matching 8 bases. Germline CDR1 is KGHDR and CDR2 is SFDVKD. There are 16 residues in the CDR3. With V trimmed by 1 base and J by 3 bases, 4 bases remained unmatched. For the CDR3, the DNA is TGTGCCACCAGTGATTTAACCGGGACAGGCTACAATGAGCAGTTCTTC. Translation gives CATSDLTGTGYNEQFF.

This clonotype was found a few times. The chain couples TRBV12-3 or TRBV12-4 to TRBJ2-5; 9 bases line up with TRBD1. V shed 6 bases, J shed 1 base, and the junction held 12 bases outside the gene matches. The CDR3 is made up of 17 amino acids. As DNA, the CDR3 is TGTGCCAGCAGGGCCGGACAGGGGCGACCATCCCAAGAGACCCAGTACTTC. This gives the protein CASRAGQGRPSQETQYF.

The table lists this clonotype with a few counts. The V call is TRBV5-4, the J call TRBJ2-2; 8 bases are a match to TRBD1. J gave up 2 bases and V 3 bases, and 3 bases lay outside the gene matches. Germline CDR1 is SGHNT and CDR2 is YYREEE (reference sequence). CDR3 length: 15 residues. The CDR3 nucleotides read TGTGCCAGCAGCTGGGGACAGGCAAACACCGGGGAGCTGTTTTTT. Translated: CASSWGQANTGELFF. The variable domain in full, with the rest retrieved from reference TRBV5-4 and TRBJ2-2, is ETGVTQSPTHLIKTRGQQVTLRCSSQSGHNTVSWYQQALGQGPQFIFQYYREEENGRGNFPPRFSGLQFPNYSSELNVNALELDDSALYLCASSWGQANTGELFFGEGSRLTVL.

This clonotype was observed at least ten times. The J gene is TRBJ2-3, the V gene TRBV10-1; no definite D call. Germline V gives CDR1 WNHNN, CDR2 SYGVQD (reference sequence). The V end lost 6 bases, the J end lost 3 bases, and 7 bases lay between the germline ends. CDR3 size: 12 residues. The CDR3 nucleotides read TGCGCCAGCAGCGCCTCGACAGATACGCAGTATTTT. It encodes CASSASTDTQYF.

The J gene is TRBJ1-1, the V gene TRBV7-9; 9 bases line up with TRBD1. Trimming at V came to 2 bases and at J to 2 bases, leaving 3 bases not matched to a gene. Germline CDR1 is SEHNR and CDR2 is FQNEAQ (reference sequence). The CDR3 extends over 15 amino acids. CDR3 protein: CASSLRTGANTEAFF. Here the CDR3 DNA reads TGTGCCAGCAGCTTAAGGACAGGGGCTAACACTGAAGCTTTCTTT.

This clonotype was counted only a few times. The V and J genes are TRBV12-3 or TRBV12-4 and TRBJ2-7; no reliable D call. The CDR3 has 13 amino acids. V was pared by 3 bases and J by 4 bases, with 10 bases between. Written as DNA, the CDR3 is TGTGCCAGCAGTTTGTCCAAAGTGTACGAGCAGTACTTC. Translated: CASSLSKVYEQYF.

This chain links TRBV5-5 with TRBJ2-7, with D hard to call. CDR1 is SGHKS, CDR2 YYEKEE, per germline (reference sequence). The V gene lost 3 bases and the J gene lost 5 bases, with 6 bases spanning the gap. The CDR3 runs 11 residues. The CDR3 DNA follows: TGTGCCAGCAGCTGGGTTCACGAGCAGTACTTC. Encoded protein: CASSWVHEQYF.

This clonotype was recorded many times. The gene calls are TRBV11-2 and TRBJ1-1; 7 nucleotides match TRBD1. CDR1 and CDR2 from the germline V gene are SGHAT and FQNNGV. CDR3 length equals 13 residues. V gave up 8 bases and J gave up 0 bases; unmatched junction bases: 3. CDR3 region: CASSTGMNTEAFF. In DNA form, the CDR3 reads TGTGCCAGCTCGACAGGGATGAACACTGAAGCTTTCTTT.

V is TRBV19 and J is TRBJ1-6; 10 nucleotides match TRBD1. Germline-derived CDR1 and CDR2 are LNHDA and SQIVND (reference sequence). The V segment lost 5 bases and the J segment 9 bases; nucleotides outside the gene matches: 4. There are 14 residues in the CDR3. CDR3 nucleotide sequence: TGTGCCAGTAGTGCGGGACAGGGGTTTTCACCCCTCCACTTT. This translates into CASSAGQGFSPLHF.

The V call is TRBV7-9, the J call TRBJ2-3, with TRBD2 matching over 8 bases. J gave up 2 bases and V 5 bases, and 9 bases lay outside the gene matches. CDR1 and CDR2 from the germline V gene are SEHNR and FQNEAQ (reference sequence). The CDR3 has 16 residues. CDR3 nucleotides: TGTGCCAGCAGCCCACCCTTAGCGGGAAACACAGATACGCAGTATTTT. It specifies CASSPPLAGNTDTQYF.

The chain is built from TRBV10-2 and TRBJ2-3; D perhaps matches TRBD1 (5 bases). Germline V CDR1 and CDR2: WSHSY, SAAADI. The length of the CDR3 is 17 residues. Deletions cut 1 base from V and 1 base from J, with 15 bases between. CDR3 in DNA: TGCGCCAGCAGTGAGTGGACAATGGGAAGGGGCACAGATACGCAGTATTTT. Protein product: CASSEWTMGRGTDTQYF.

The chain recombines TRBV27 with TRBJ2-7, with a tentative D call TRBD1 (6 bases). Looked up from germline, CDR1 is MNHEY and CDR2 is SMNVEV (reference sequence). The CDR3 is 16 amino acids. V was shortened by 1 base and J by 3 bases, with 16 bases between the two germline ends. CDR3 sequence (DNA): TGTGCCAGCAGTTTATTAGCAGGGGAGTCATTCTACGAGCAGTACTTC. Protein sequence: CASSLLAGESFYEQYF.

V usage is TRBV10-3 and J usage is TRBJ2-1; D uncertain. The germline V gene encodes CDR1 ENHRY and CDR2 SYGVKD. CDR3 length: 15 amino acids. V was clipped by 1 base and J by 4 bases, with 11 bases between them. The CDR3 is CAISEWARDYNEQFF. The CDR3 DNA reads TGTGCCATCAGTGAGTGGGCTAGGGATTACAATGAGCAGTTCTTC.

Comment on this clonotype: A junction boundary mismatches the germline segment, possibly from a read error. The rearrangement joins TRBV12-3 or TRBV12-4 to TRBJ2-5, with TRBD2 as a possible D gene (7 bases). This CDR3 spans 17 amino acids. In DNA form, the CDR3 reads TGTGCCAGCAGTCCCTGGGGGGGCAGGGAATTCCAAGAGACCCAGTACTTT. Its translation: CASSPWGGREFQETQYF.

The V gene is TRBV15, the J gene TRBJ1-1; D might be TRBD1 (5 bases). V was pared by 2 bases and J by 1 base, with 11 bases between. This CDR3 is 15 amino acids long. Germline V lookup: CDR1 LNHNV, CDR2 YYDKDF (reference sequence). CDR3 residues: CATSRYRSTNTEAFF. The CDR3 nucleotides read TGTGCCACCAGCAGATACAGGAGCACGAACACTGAAGCTTTCTTT.

The V and J genes are TRBV6-6 and TRBJ1-2, with D unresolved. V lost 8 bases and J lost 2, with 9 bases in between. This CDR3 has 12 amino acids. Germline lookup yields CDR1 MNHNY and CDR2 SVGAGI (reference sequence). The DNA for the CDR3 is TGTGCCAGCCGCCGGGGAAACTATGGCTACACCTTC. Amino acid sequence: CASRRGNYGYTF.